The clone carrying this T cell receptor (beta chain) was counted between two and nine times. These data originate in a study of shared clonotypes between healthy human individuals. Germline CDR1 reads KGHSH; CDR2 reads LQKENI. The junction had 11 bases not matched to a gene; V was cut back by 2 bases and J by 11 bases. The CDR3 has 14 residues. Produced via immunoSEQ multiplex PCR; TCRdb's table is partial and in-frame only. The sample carries about 2.4 million clones, roughly 92% recorded once. The V gene is TRBV18, the J gene TRBJ1-1; 7 bases are shared with TRBD1. Sequenced sample: naive CD4+ T cells sorted from blood. Subset specified: CD45RA+ positively selected. This TCR came from a man younger than 30 in good health. The CDR3: CASSPDLTRGDAFF. The CDR3 region has the DNA TGTGCCAGCTCACCAGACCTTACCAGGGGGGATGCTTTCTTT.